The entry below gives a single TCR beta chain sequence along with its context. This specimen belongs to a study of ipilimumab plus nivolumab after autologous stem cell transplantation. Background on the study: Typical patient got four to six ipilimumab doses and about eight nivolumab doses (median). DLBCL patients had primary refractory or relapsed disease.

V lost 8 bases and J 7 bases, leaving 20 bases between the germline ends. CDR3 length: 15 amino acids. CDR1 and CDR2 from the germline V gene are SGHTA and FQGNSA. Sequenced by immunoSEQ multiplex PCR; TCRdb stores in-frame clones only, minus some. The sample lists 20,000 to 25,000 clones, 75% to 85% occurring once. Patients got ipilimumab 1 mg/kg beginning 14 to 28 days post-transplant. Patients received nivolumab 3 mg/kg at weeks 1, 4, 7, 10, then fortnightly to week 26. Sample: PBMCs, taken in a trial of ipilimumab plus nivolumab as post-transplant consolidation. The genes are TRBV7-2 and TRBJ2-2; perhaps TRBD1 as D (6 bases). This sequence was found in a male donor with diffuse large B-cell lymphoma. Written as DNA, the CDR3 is TGTGCCAGCGGGAAGGGGGTGGGTTCAGGCGGGGAGCTGTTTTTT. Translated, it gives CASGKGVGSGGELFF.